This T cell receptor (beta chain) was obtained from a study of blood T cell repertoires in COVID-19. Looking at the study overall: Sources were T cells, B-cell-depleted T cells, or PBMCs; the material itself was cDNA or gDNA.

CDR1 is SGHDT, CDR2 YYEEEE, per germline. Trimming stripped 1 base from V and 4 bases from J, with 9 bases between. CDR3 size: 13 residues. Assay used: immunoSEQ multiplex PCR; TCRdb lists only in-frame clones, some missing. The data show 300,000 or so clones, with roughly 87% seen just once and approximately 0.93% held by the top ten. This sequence joins TRBV5-6 and TRBJ2-7; D is unresolved. The source material was PBMCs or T cells enriched from blood (not recorded which). The clonotype originates from a woman aged 25 to 39 who had recovered from COVID-19. The chain's CDR3 is CASSLSGWYEQYF. DNA of the CDR3: TGTGCCAGCAGCTTGAGTGGCTGGTACGAGCAGTACTTC.